A few counts support the clone carrying this TCR beta chain. Authors' data handling: Reference gene primer amplification gave estimated nucleated cell counts. TCRdb's table, derived via immunoSEQ multiplex PCR, lists solely in-frame clones and lacks some. For V, J and clone size, that table is used; D and trimming come from the DNA. The repertoire holds 100,000 to 150,000 clones, with less than 90% as singletons. This entry comes from a study of blood T cell repertoires in COVID-19. Background on the study: There were acute and convalescent COVID-19 samples, and they came from the United States, Italy and Spain. From T cells, B-cell-depleted T cells, or PBMCs came the material, which was cDNA or gDNA.

CDR3 length: 15 residues. J gave up 4 bases and V 5 bases, and 6 bases lay outside the gene matches. Germline lookup yields CDR1 GTSNPN and CDR2 SVGIG (reference sequence). This chain joins TRBV30 and TRBJ1-6, with 9 nucleotides matching TRBD1. Material: peripheral blood. This clonotype was sampled from a man older than 75 with active or convalescent COVID-19. The CDR3: CAWSGTGLYNSPLHF. DNA of the CDR3: TGTGCCTGGTCCGGGACAGGGTTGTATAATTCACCCCTCCACTTT.